The sequence of this T cell receptor (beta chain) was determined in a study of blood T cell repertoires in COVID-19. Overall study context: From the United States, Italy and Spain came samples of acute and convalescent COVID-19.

The germline V gene has CDR1 MNHNY and CDR2 SVGAGI (reference sequence). This CDR3 is 14 amino acids long. V shed 10 bases, J shed 6 bases, and the junction held 11 bases outside the gene matches. The authors' processing: Researchers report that nucleated cell counts were estimated from reference gene primer amplification. Sequenced by immunoSEQ multiplex PCR; TCRdb stores in-frame clones only, minus some. Clonal size and the V and J genes are those of that table, whereas D and trimming came from the DNA. The sample includes about 110,000 clones, about 86% of them seen just once. Sequenced sample: peripheral blood. The sequence was collected from a woman between 50 and 59 years old with active or convalescent COVID-19. The chain is built from TRBV6-6 and TRBJ1-4, with 7 bases aligning to TRBD1. For the CDR3, the DNA is TGTGCCACTGTTCCGACAGGGCTGGATGAAAAACTGTTTTTT. Its protein product is CATVPTGLDEKLFF.